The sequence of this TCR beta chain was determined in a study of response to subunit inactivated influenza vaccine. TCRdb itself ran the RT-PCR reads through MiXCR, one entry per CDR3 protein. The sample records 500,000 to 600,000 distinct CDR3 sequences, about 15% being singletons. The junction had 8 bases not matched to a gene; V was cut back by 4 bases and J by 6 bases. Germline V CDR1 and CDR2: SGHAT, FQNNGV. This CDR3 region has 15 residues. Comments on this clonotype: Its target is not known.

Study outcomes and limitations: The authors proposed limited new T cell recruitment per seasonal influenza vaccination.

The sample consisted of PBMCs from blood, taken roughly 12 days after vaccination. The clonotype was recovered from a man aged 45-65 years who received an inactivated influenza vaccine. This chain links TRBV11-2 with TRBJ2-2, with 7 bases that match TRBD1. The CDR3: CASSYRDSIPGELFF. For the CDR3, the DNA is TGTGCCAGCAGCTACCGGGACAGCATACCCGGGGAGCTGTTTTTT.